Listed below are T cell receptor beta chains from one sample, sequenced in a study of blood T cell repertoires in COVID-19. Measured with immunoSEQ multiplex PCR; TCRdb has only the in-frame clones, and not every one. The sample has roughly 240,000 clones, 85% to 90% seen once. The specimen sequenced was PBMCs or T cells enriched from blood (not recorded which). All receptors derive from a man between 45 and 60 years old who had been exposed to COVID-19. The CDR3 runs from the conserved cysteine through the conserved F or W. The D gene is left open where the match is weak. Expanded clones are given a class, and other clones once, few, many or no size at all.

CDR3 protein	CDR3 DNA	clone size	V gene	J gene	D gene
CASSLEGALNNEQFF	TGTGCCAGCAGCTTAGAAGGGGCGCTCAACAATGAGCAGTTCTTC	NA	TRBV5-4	TRBJ2-1	NA
CASTRRGDGGNEQFF	TGCGCCAGCACCCGTCGAGGAGACGGGGGGAATGAGCAGTTCTTC	NA	TRBV5-1	TRBJ2-1	TRBD2
CATRSEGAKNIQYF	TGTGCCACCCGCTCCGAGGGAGCCAAAAACATTCAGTACTTC	NA	TRBV24-1	TRBJ2-4	NA
CASSPPSRGAYEQYF	TGTGCCAGCTCACCACCCTCCCGGGGGGCCTACGAGCAGTACTTC	many	TRBV18	TRBJ2-7	TRBD2
CASSSTGLNTEAFF	TGCGCCAGCAGCTCTACAGGGCTGAACACTGAAGCTTTCTTT	NA	TRBV5-1	TRBJ1-1	NA
CASSSWGSKNEQFF	TGCGCCAGCTCGTCTTGGGGCAGCAAAAATGAGCAGTTCTTC	NA	TRBV10-1	TRBJ2-1	NA
CASSLGGQSDTQYF	TGTGCCAGCAGCTTAGGGGGGCAGTCAGATACGCAGTATTTT	NA	TRBV7-6	TRBJ2-3	NA
CASSVGPDPGYEWEAFF	TGTGCCAGCAGCGTAGGCCCAGACCCCGGGTATGAATGGGAAGCTTTCTTT	NA	TRBV9	TRBJ1-1	NA
CAWRTGNNSPLHF	TGTGCCTGGAGGACAGGCAATAATTCACCCCTCCACTTT	NA	TRBV30	TRBJ1-6	NA
CASSAGRGARDYNEQFF	TGCGCCAGCAGTGCGGGTCGGGGGGCGCGGGACTACAATGAGCAGTTCTTC	NA	TRBV10-1	TRBJ2-1	NA
CASSQASQGQENGYTF	TGTGCCAGCAGCCAAGCATCGCAGGGCCAAGAGAATGGCTACACCTTC	NA	TRBV14	TRBJ1-2	NA
CASSYLLGTGGTGYTF	TGTGCCAGCAGTTACCTGCTGGGGACAGGGGGCACAGGCTACACCTTC	NA	TRBV6-5	TRBJ1-2	TRBD1
CASSPRQGSGNTIYF	TGTGCCAGCTCACCTAGACAGGGCTCTGGAAACACCATATATTTT	NA	TRBV18	TRBJ1-3	TRBD1